This entry concerns a single T cell receptor (beta chain). Its antigen is still unknown. The sample is drawn from a study of T-cell reconstitution after alpha-beta-depleted transplantation in children. Study results and limitations: After one year, T-cell counts and TCRbeta diversity mostly came from new T cells.

Trimming shortened V by 2 bases and J by 7 bases, and 15 bases separated the two germline ends. This CDR3 has 14 amino acids. Germline V gene lookup returns CDR1 SGHDT and CDR2 YYEEEE. A TCRbeta library incorporating unique molecular identifiers was prepared. Each CDR3 protein is one row after TCRdb ran MiXCR on the PCR reads. There are over 15,000 distinct CDR3 sequences in the sample; 9.5% to 15% occur only once, and approximately 71% lies in the top ten. The genes are TRBV5-6 and TRBJ1-2; D possibly corresponds to TRBD1 (6 bases). The sample in question was PBMCs, mostly from graft donor cells, obtained 180 days after TCRalphabeta/CD19-depleted stem cell transplant. This sequence was found in a boy younger than two who had a stem cell transplant for Wiskott-Aldrich syndrome, so the T cells may come from the graft donor. The CDR3 is CASSFGNRDLGYTF. DNA for the CDR3: TGTGCCAGCAGCTTTGGGAACAGGGATCTTGGCTACACCTTC.